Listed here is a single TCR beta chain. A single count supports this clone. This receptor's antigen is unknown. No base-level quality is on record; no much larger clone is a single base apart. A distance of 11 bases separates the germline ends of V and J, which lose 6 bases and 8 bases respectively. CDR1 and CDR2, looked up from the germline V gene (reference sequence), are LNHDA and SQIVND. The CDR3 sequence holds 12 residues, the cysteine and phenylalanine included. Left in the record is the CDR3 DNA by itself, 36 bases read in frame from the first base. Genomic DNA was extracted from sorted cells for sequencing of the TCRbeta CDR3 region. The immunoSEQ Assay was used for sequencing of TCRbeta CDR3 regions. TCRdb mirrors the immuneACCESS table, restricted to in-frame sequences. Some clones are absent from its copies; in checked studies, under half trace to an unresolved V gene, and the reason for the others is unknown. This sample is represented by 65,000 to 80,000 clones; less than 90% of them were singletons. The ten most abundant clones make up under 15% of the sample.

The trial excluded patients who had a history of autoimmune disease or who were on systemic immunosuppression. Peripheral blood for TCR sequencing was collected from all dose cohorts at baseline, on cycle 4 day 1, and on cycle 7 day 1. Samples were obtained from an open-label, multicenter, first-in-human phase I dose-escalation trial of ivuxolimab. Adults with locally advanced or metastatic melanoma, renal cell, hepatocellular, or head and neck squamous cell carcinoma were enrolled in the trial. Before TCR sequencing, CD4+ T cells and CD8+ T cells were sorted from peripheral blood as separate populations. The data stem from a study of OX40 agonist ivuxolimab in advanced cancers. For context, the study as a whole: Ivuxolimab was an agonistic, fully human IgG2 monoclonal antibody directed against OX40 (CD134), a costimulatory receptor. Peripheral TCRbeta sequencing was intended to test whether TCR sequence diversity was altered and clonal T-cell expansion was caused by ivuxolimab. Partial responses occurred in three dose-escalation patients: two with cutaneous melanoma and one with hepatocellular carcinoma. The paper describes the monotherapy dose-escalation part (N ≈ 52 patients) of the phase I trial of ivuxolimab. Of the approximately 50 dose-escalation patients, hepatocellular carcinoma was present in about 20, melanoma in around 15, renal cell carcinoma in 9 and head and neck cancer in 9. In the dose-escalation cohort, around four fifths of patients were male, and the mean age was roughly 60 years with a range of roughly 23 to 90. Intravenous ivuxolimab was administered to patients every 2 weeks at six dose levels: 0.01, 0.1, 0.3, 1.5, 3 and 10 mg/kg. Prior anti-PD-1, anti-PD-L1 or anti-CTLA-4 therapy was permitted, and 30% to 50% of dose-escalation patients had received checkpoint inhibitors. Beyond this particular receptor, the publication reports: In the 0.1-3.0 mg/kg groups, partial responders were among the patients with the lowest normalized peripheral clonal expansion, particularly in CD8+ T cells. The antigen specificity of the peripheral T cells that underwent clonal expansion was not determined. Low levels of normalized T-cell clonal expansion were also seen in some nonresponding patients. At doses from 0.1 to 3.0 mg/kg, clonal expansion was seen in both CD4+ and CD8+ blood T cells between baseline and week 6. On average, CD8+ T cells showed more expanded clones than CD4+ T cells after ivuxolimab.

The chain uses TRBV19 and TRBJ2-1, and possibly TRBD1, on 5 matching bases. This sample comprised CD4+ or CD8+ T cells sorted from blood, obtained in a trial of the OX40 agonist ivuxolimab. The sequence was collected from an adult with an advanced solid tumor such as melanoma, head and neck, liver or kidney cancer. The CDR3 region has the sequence CASSAGYHEQFF. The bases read TGTGCCAGTAGCGCAGGGTACCATGAGCAGTTCTTC.